The 18 T cell receptor beta chains reported below all come from one sample, sequenced in a study of memory CD4+ T cells and cytomegalovirus serostatus. Single viable CD3+CD4+CD8-CD45RO+ cells were sorted as the memory CD4+ T cells. The assay was immunoSEQ multiplex PCR, and TCRdb's table has in-frame clones only and misses some. The top ten hold approximately 0.97% of the sample, which has 27,000 or so clones, approximately 80% seen once. Sequencing was done on a sample of memory CD4+ T cells from blood. These TCRs come from an adult in good health and CMV-seronegative.

The genes are TRBV2 and TRBJ2-7; 7 bases map to TRBD1. The CDR3 has 12 residues. J lost 5 bases, V lost 9 bases, and 7 bases had no gene match. Germline CDR1 SNHLY, CDR2 FYNNEI. The CDR3 DNA reads TGTGCCAGTCAGGGGGTTCTTAACGAGCAGTACTTC. It yields the protein CASQGVLNEQYF. The whole variable domain, filled in from reference TRBV2 and TRBJ2-7, reads EPEVTQTPSHQVTQMGQEVILRCVPISNHLYFYWYRQILGQKVEFLVSFYNNEISEKSEIFDDQFSVERPDGSNFTLKIRSTKLEDSAMYFCASQGVLNEQYFGPGTRLTVT.

The chain couples TRBV5-4 to TRBJ1-1, with a tentative D call TRBD1 (6 bases). Germline V gives CDR1 SGHNT, CDR2 YYREEE (reference sequence). The CDR3 is 15 residues long. V lost 3 bases and J 0 bases, leaving 12 bases between the germline ends. CDR3 in DNA: TGTGCCAGCAGCTCCGGGGGGGGCATGAACACTGAAGCTTTCTTT. Protein product: CASSSGGGMNTEAFF. Variable domain in full (rest from reference TRBV5-4 and TRBJ1-1): ETGVTQSPTHLIKTRGQQVTLRCSSQSGHNTVSWYQQALGQGPQFIFQYYREEENGRGNFPPRFSGLQFPNYSSELNVNALELDDSALYLCASSSGGGMNTEAFFGQGTRLTVV.

The chain couples TRBV5-4 to TRBJ2-3; 8 bases align to TRBD2. Germline CDR1 and CDR2: SGHNT and YYREEE (reference sequence). Trimming removed 4 bases from V and 5 bases from J; junction bases left unmatched: 12. CDR3 length: 16 residues. This chain's CDR3 is CASSLKAGVQLDTQYF. The CDR3 region has the DNA TGTGCCAGCAGCCTAAAAGCGGGAGTTCAGTTAGATACGCAGTATTTT.

The CDR3 sequence: CASSQDRGGASYNEQFF. CDR3 nucleotide sequence: TGTGCCAGCAGCCAAGATCGCGGGGGGGCCTCCTACAATGAGCAGTTCTTC. This chain links TRBV4-2 with TRBJ2-1; 9 bases are a match to TRBD2. Trimming cost V 0 bases and J 0 bases; bases outside gene matches: 3. The germline gives CDR1 LGHNA, CDR2 YNFKEQ. This CDR3 comprises 17 residues.

The rearrangement joins TRBV4-2 to TRBJ2-7, with 9 bases identical to TRBD1. Germline-derived CDR1 and CDR2 are LGHNA and YNFKEQ. V shed 1 base, J shed 4 bases, and the junction held 2 bases outside the gene matches. The CDR3 has 14 amino acids. The CDR3 nucleotides read TGTGCCAGCAGCCAAGGGACAGGGGAGTACGAGCAGTACTTC. Amino acid sequence: CASSQGTGEYEQYF.

This clone was observed a few times. CDR3 sequence reads: CASSAGQNQPQHF. In nucleotides, the CDR3 is TGTGCCAGCAGCGCGGGACAGAATCAGCCCCAGCATTTT. This chain links TRBV7-2 with TRBJ1-5; 7 bases map to TRBD1. The ends lost 5 bases at V and 4 bases at J; junction bases unmatched: 2. CDR1 SGHTA and CDR2 FQGNSA come from the germline V gene. The CDR3 runs 13 residues.

The gene calls are TRBV19 and TRBJ2-7; 7 bases fit TRBD1. CDR1 and CDR2 from the germline V gene are LNHDA and SQIVND (reference sequence). V shed 3 bases and J 0 bases; nucleotides not matched to a gene: 5. The CDR3 totals 15 residues. The CDR3, as DNA: TGTGCCAGTAGTATGGAACAGGGGAGCTCCTACGAGCAGTACTTC. This codes for CASSMEQGSSYEQYF. The whole variable domain, remainder taken from reference TRBV19 and TRBJ2-7, is DGGITQSPKYLFRKEGQNVTLSCEQNLNHDAMYWYRQDPGQGLRLIYYSQIVNDFQKGDIAEGYSVSREKKESFPLTVTSAQKNPTAFYLCASSMEQGSSYEQYFGPGTRLTVT.

This chain uses TRBV6-8 with TRBJ1-6, with D perhaps TRBD1 (5 bases). The CDR3 sequence is 16 residues long. Between the trimmed V and J ends, which lost 3 bases and 4 bases, there was a span of 13 bases. Germline CDR1 reads MNHGY; CDR2 reads SAAAGT. CDR3: CASSYPGQHYNSPLHF. The CDR3, as DNA: TGTGCCAGCAGTTATCCGGGGCAGCATTATAATTCACCCCTCCACTTT.

The CDR3 nucleotides read TGTGCCAGCAGTTACGGACTCCTACAAGAGACCCAGTACTTC. Amino acid sequence: CASSYGLLQETQYF. This sequence joins TRBV6-6 and TRBJ2-5; perhaps TRBD2 as D (5 bases). Germline values: CDR1 MNHNY, CDR2 SVGAGI (reference sequence). Trimming cost V 2 bases and J 2 bases, with 9 bases left between them. The CDR3 loop spans 14 amino acids.

This rearrangement joins TRBV30 to TRBJ1-2; D remains unclear. Germline V gene data show CDR1 as GTSNPN and CDR2 as SVGIG (reference sequence). CDR3 length: 13 amino acids. V shed 8 bases and J shed 0 bases, with 13 bases lying between them. CDR3 in DNA: TGTGCCCTAGCGGTCGGAGCTAACTATGGCTACACCTTC. Its translation is CALAVGANYGYTF.

The V gene is TRBV10-3, the J gene TRBJ1-4, with 7 bases aligning to TRBD1. CDR1 ENHRY and CDR2 SYGVKD come from the germline V gene. With 0 bases clipped from V and 2 bases from J, the junction kept 0 bases outside the gene matches. The CDR3 loop spans 15 amino acids. CDR3 in DNA: TGTGCCATCAGTGAGTCCAGGGGGACTAATGAAAAACTGTTTTTT. Amino acids: CAISESRGTNEKLFF.

J is TRBJ1-2 and V is TRBV28; no definite D call. The length of the CDR3 is 14 residues. Trimming removed 2 bases from V and 2 bases from J, with 9 bases in between. Germline V CDR1 and CDR2: MDHEN, SYDVKM. The CDR3 loop is CASSLNGVNYGYTF. The CDR3 DNA sequence: TGTGCCAGCAGTTTAAACGGGGTAAACTATGGCTACACCTTC.

V is TRBV7-2 and J is TRBJ2-1; possibly TRBD1 for D (6 bases). This CDR3 has 14 residues. Per the germline V gene, CDR1 is SGHTA and CDR2 is FQGNSA. V was trimmed by 2 bases and J by 9 bases, leaving 14 bases between them. CDR3 in amino acids: CASSLFPGQGEQFF. CDR3 nucleotides: TGTGCCAGCAGCTTATTTCCGGGACAAGGTGAGCAGTTCTTC. Full variable domain (rest looked up from reference TRBV7-2 and TRBJ2-1): GAGVSQSPSNKVTEKGKDVELRCDPISGHTALYWYRQSLGQGLEFLIYFQGNSAPDKSGLPSDRFSAERTGGSVSTLTIQRTQQEDSAVYLCASSLFPGQGEQFFGPGTRLTVL.

As regards this clone: The junction departs from germline at one end; a sequencing error may be responsible. V is TRBV4-1 and J is TRBJ1-4; D is perhaps TRBD1 (6 bases). The length of the CDR3 is 14 residues. Germline CDR1 is MGHRA and CDR2 is YSYEKL. The CDR3 reads CASSQEGATGTLIF. The CDR3 DNA is TGCGCCAGCAGCCAAGAAGGGGCTACAGGGACCCTGATTTTT.

The V and J genes are TRBV5-1 and TRBJ1-1, with no clear D. In germline, CDR1 is SGHRS, CDR2 YFSETQ. Trimming shortened V by 4 bases and J by 3 bases, and 10 bases separated the two germline ends. There are 13 residues in the CDR3. CDR3 sequence: CASSPGGDTEAFF. CDR3 DNA sequence: TGCGCCAGCAGCCCTGGTGGAGACACTGAAGCTTTCTTT. The full variable domain, completed using reference TRBV5-1 and TRBJ1-1, is KAGVTQTPRYLIKTRGQQVTLSCSPISGHRSVSWYQQTPGQGLQFLFEYFSETQRNKGNFPGRFSGRQFSNSRSEMNVSTLELGDSALYLCASSPGGDTEAFFGQGTRLTVV.

This clone was seen just once. The gene calls are TRBV4-3 and TRBJ1-2, with 7 positions matching TRBD1. CDR1 LGHNA and CDR2 YSLEER come from the germline V gene. V was clipped by 0 bases and J by 7 bases; unmatched bases: 8. This CDR3 region has 15 residues. CDR3 sequence (DNA): TGCGCCAGCAGCCAAGAAGGGAAGGGGGCGCTTGGCTACACCTTC. Its protein is CASSQEGKGALGYTF.

This clone has a single count. This chain joins TRBV28 and TRBJ1-5, with 8 bases identical to TRBD1. The length of the CDR3 is 16 residues. The trim removed 7 bases at V and 3 bases at J, leaving 11 bases unmatched. CDR1 and CDR2 (germline): MDHEN, SYDVKM. The CDR3 loop is CASTPSGGSFNQPQHF. For the CDR3, the DNA is TGTGCCAGCACCCCCTCAGGGGGCAGCTTCAATCAGCCCCAGCATTTT.

The chain employs TRBV6-5 and TRBJ1-1, with 12 bases identical to TRBD1. Trimming took 7 bases from V and 9 from J; bases not matched to a gene: 9. Germline V lookup: CDR1 MNHEY, CDR2 SVGAGI. This CDR3 region has 14 residues. CDR3 protein: CASTKGDRGRQAFF. The CDR3 DNA reads TGTGCCAGCACCAAGGGGGACAGGGGGCGCCAAGCTTTCTTT.